This T cell receptor beta chain was documented in a study of CD8 T cells in Susac syndrome. This clonotype was detected a few times. Mismatch with germline at one junction end may stem from a read error. CDR3 size: 16 residues. The germline gives CDR1 MDHEN, CDR2 SYDVKM. TCR beta was sequenced from blood CD8+ and CD4+ T cells. The multiple sclerosis controls were treatment-naive patients, and their relapsing-remitting disease was stable or active. An amount of RNA that ranged from roughly 0.5 to 1 ug was reverse transcribed with random hexamers. The immunoSEQ assay covered 54 Vbeta and 13 Jbeta segments for CDR3. One entry per CDR3 protein, called by TCRdb with MiXCR from the immunoSEQ multiplex PCR reads. Here the sample spans some 260,000 distinct CDR3 sequences, around 83% being singletons.

The sample comprised CD8+ T cells from PBMCs. The chain joins TRBV28 to TRBJ2-4; 7 bases agree with TRBD1. This TCR was recovered from a human donor with multiple sclerosis. CDR3 sequence reads: CASSPPGGTAQNIQYF. In nucleotides, the CDR3 is TGTGCCAGCAGTCCCCCCGGTGGGACAGCCCAAAACATTCAGTACTTC.